These 4 T cell receptor beta chains came from one sample sequenced in a study of T cells of healthy individuals. Using its own MiXCR run on the 5' RACE reads, TCRdb lists one record per CDR3 protein. The data show fewer than 90,000 distinct CDR3 sequences, more than 5% seen once. The origin of the receptors is a female donor in good health.

This clonotype was observed a few times. The chain combines TRBV5-1 with TRBJ1-2, with unresolved D. V was cut by 0 bases and J by 3 bases, with 12 bases left in between. The CDR3 is made up of 15 amino acids. From germline, CDR1 is SGHRS and CDR2 YFSETQ. The CDR3 reads CASSLDGGPYYGYTF. In DNA form, the CDR3 reads TGCGCCAGCAGCTTGGACGGAGGCCCGTACTATGGCTACACCTTC.

This clonotype appeared a few times. J is TRBJ2-1 and V is TRBV11-3; 12 positions agree with TRBD2. Germline loops: CDR1 SGHNT, CDR2 YENEEA. The CDR3 length is 15 residues. V shed 2 bases and J 6 bases; nucleotides not matched to a gene: 2. CDR3 DNA sequence: TGTGCCAGCAGCTTACTAGCGGGAGGGTTCAATGAGCAGTTCTTC. This codes for CASSLLAGGFNEQFF.

This clonotype occurred once. The CDR3 ends on some other residue instead of the conserved phenylalanine or tryptophan, so this is likely a read error. J is TRBJ2-4 and V is TRBV27; 7 bases fit TRBD2. V was clipped by 6 bases and J by 0 bases; unmatched bases: 8. The CDR3 is made up of 16 amino acids. The germline CDR1 and CDR2 sequences are MNHEY and SMNVEV (reference sequence). The chain's CDR3 is CASSSRLALAKNIQYV. CDR3 DNA: TGTGCCAGCAGCTCGAGACTAGCTCTAGCCAAAAACATTCAGTACGTC.

This clonotype was seen a handful of times. The chain employs TRBV12-3 or TRBV12-4 and TRBJ1-2, with 9 positions matching TRBD1. The CDR3 is 12 amino acids. V trimming: 10 bases; J trimming: 7 bases; junction bases outside the gene matches: 7. The CDR3 nucleotides are TGTGCCACCAAAACAGGGGGCGGTGGCTACACCTTC. Protein product: CATKTGGGGYTF.